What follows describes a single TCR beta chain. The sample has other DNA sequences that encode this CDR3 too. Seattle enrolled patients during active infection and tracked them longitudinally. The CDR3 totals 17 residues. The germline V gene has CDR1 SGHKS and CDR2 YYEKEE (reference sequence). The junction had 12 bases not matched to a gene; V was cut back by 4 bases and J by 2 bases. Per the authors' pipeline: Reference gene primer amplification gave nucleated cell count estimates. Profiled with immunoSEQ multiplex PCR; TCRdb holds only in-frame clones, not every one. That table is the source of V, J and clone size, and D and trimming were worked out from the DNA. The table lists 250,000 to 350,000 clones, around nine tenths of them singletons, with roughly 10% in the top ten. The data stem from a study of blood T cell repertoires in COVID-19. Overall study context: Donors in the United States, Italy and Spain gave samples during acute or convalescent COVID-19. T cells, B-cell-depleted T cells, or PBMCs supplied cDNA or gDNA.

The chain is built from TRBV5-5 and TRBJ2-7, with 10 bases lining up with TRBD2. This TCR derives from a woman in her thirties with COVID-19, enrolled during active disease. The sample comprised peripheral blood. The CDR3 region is CASSRGPSGSPTYEQYF. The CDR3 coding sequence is TGTGCCAGCAGCCGGGGGCCTAGCGGGAGCCCTACCTACGAGCAGTACTTC.